This T cell receptor beta chain stems from a study of T cell clones after liver transplantation. General study points: The donor-reactive repertoire was only partly measurable in two subjects, lacking donor cells.

The germline CDR1 and CDR2 sequences are MGHRA and YSYEKL. V gave up 2 bases and J gave up 5 bases; unmatched junction bases: 7. The CDR3 consists of 15 residues. About this clone: Its target is unknown.

Sequencing used immunoSEQ multiplex PCR; TCRdb keeps in-frame clones, though not all of them. The sample includes fewer than 70,000 clones, over 55% seen only once; the top ten take approximately 16%. The receptor's source is a human donor who received a liver transplant. The chain carries TRBV4-1 and TRBJ2-3; 7 bases map to TRBD1. Sequenced material: CD4+ T cells from blood, taken before liver transplant. CDR3 DNA sequence: TGCGCCAGCAGCCAAAACAGGGGTATTCAAGATACGCAGTATTTT. It yields the protein CASSQNRGIQDTQYF.